The clone carrying this TCR beta chain has only a few counts. This sample is drawn from a study of response to subunit inactivated influenza vaccine. TCRdb reprocessed the RT-PCR reads with MiXCR, giving one entry per CDR3 protein. The sample shows about 520,000 distinct CDR3 sequences, less than 30% of them seen only once. Sequences were derived from CD4+ T cells sorted from PBMCs, sampled approximately 5 days after vaccination. The sequence came from a middle-aged man who received an inactivated influenza vaccine.

CDR3 sequence (DNA): TGTGCGGCTAGGGTACCCTACACAGATACGCAGTATTTT. Protein: CAARVPYTDTQYF. The V and J genes are TRBV30 and TRBJ2-3; D is unresolved. The CDR3 has 13 amino acids. Germline CDR1 GTSNPN, CDR2 SVGIG (reference sequence).